The present TCR beta chain was sequenced within a study of blood T cell repertoires in COVID-19. This CDR3 spans 14 amino acids. Germline CDR1 MNHEY, CDR2 SVGAGI. V shed 8 bases, J shed 7 bases, and the junction held 11 bases outside the gene matches. The repertoire was sequenced with immunoSEQ multiplex PCR; TCRdb's copy has only in-frame clones and lacks some. The table has some 160,000 clones, roughly 84% seen once. The source of this sequence is a woman in her forties or fifties who had recovered from COVID-19. This sequence joins TRBV6-5 and TRBJ2-4, with 7 positions matching TRBD1. The sample was PBMCs or T cells enriched from blood (not recorded which). The chain's CDR3 is CASSSGQQGNIQYF. CDR3 bases: TGTGCCAGCTCTTCGGGACAGCAGGGTAACATTCAGTACTTC.